This TCR beta chain was recovered during a study of regulatory T cells in long-lasting Graves disease. The overall study: Newly diagnosed Graves' patients had under 3 months of antithyroid drugs. Overall study results and limits: Among samples with persistent disease, TRBV28, TRBJ1-2 and TRBJ2-5 were favored.

This clonotype was observed at least ten times. As yet, its antigen is unknown. V was shortened by 3 bases and J by 0 bases, with 9 bases between the two germline ends. CDR3 length: 15 residues. Germline CDR1 MDHEN, CDR2 SYDVKM. Time point noted: newly diagnosed GD, antithyroid drugs for less than 3 months. Making the TCR library involved RNA that had been extracted from PBMCs. Construction of TCR beta libraries relied on iRepertoire HTBI primers and on Arm-PCR targeting CDR3 regions. Using its own MiXCR run on the multiplex PCR reads, TCRdb lists one record per CDR3 protein. The data show around 450,000 distinct CDR3 sequences, about 15% seen once. The data also belong to a second study, concerning T cells in Graves' hyperthyroidism and ophthalmopathy. That report adds: Uncontrolled infection, other autoimmune disease, pregnancy or lactation barred patients from enrollment. Most clonotypes expanded in thyroid above 0.001 were likewise present in blood.

Specimen: peripheral blood mononuclear cells (PBMCs), collected at new diagnosis, from a patient treated with antithyroid drugs. The chain uses TRBV28 and TRBJ2-1; D gene uncertain. This TCR was sampled from a woman between 40 and 55 years old with Graves disease. The CDR3 reads CASSLLRTSYNEQFF. CDR3 coding DNA: TGTGCCAGCAGTTTGTTGCGGACCTCCTACAATGAGCAGTTCTTC.